This TCR beta chain was recorded in a study of cytomegalovirus exposure and HLA in healthy donors. The CDR3 spans 15 residues. V shed 0 bases, J shed 2 bases, and the junction held 5 bases outside the gene matches. The germline gives CDR1 SGHRS, CDR2 YFSETQ. 60 Vbeta and 13 Jbeta primers were used in PCR. TCRdb's table, derived via immunoSEQ multiplex PCR, lists solely in-frame clones and lacks some. The sample yields about 43,000 clones, over 70% seen once. The material sequenced was PBMCs. This clonotype was obtained from a man aged 50 to 60 in good health and CMV-seronegative. V usage is TRBV5-1 and J usage is TRBJ2-7; 7 nucleotides match TRBD2. The CDR3 DNA reads as TGCGCCAGCAGCTTGGGTCCTAGCGGAACCTACGAGCAGTACTTC. It codes for CASSLGPSGTYEQYF.